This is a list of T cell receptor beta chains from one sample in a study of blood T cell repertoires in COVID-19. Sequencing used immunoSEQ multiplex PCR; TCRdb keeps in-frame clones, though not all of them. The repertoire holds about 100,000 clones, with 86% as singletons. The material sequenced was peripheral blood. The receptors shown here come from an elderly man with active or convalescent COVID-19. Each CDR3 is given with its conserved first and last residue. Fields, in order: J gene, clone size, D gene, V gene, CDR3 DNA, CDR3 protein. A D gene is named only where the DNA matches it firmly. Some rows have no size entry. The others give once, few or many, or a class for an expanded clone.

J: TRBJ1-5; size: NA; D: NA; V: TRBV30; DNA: TGTGCCTGGGGGAGGGGGTCGGGCAATCAGCCCCAGCATTTT; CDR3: CAWGRGSGNQPQHF
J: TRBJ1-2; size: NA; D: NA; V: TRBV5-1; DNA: TGCGCCAGCAGCACCCCTTCGGGACACGCCACCTTC; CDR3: CASSTPSGHATF
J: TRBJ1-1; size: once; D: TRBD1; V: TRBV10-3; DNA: TGTGCCATCAGTGAATACCCCTTTTCGACAGGGAGTTACACTGAAGCTTTCTTT; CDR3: CAISEYPFSTGSYTEAFF
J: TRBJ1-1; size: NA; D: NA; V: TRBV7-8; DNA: TGTGCGAGCATCGGGTTGGGCAGGGACACTGAAGCTTTCTTT; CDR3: CASIGLGRDTEAFF
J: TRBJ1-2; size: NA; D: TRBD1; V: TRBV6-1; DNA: TGTGCCAGCAGTGACGGACAGGGGGCGGGCTATGGCTACACCTTC; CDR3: CASSDGQGAGYGYTF
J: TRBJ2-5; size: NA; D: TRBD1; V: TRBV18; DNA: TGTGCCAGCTCACCAAACAGGGGTAAAGAGACCCAGTACTTC; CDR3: CASSPNRGKETQYF
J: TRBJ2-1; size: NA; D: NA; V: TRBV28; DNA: TGTGCCAGCAGTTTGTTAGCGGTCTCCTACAATGAGCAGTTCTTC; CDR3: CASSLLAVSYNEQFF
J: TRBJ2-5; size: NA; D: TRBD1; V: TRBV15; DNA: TGTGCCACCAGCTCGGGACAGACCCTTCAAGAGACCCAGTACTTC; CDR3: CATSSGQTLQETQYF
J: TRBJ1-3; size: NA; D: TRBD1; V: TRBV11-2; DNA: TGTGCCAGCAGCTTGACAGGGGCGGATCCGGGAAACACCATATATTTT; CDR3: CASSLTGADPGNTIYF
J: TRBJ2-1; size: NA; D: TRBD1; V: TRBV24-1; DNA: TGTGCCACCAGTGATTTATCCAGGGGGTACAATGAGCAGTTCTTC; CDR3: CATSDLSRGYNEQFF
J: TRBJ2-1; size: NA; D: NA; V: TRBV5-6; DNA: TGTGCCAGCAGCTTGCTGTGGTCGGAGGCGAGCAATGAGCAGTTCTTC; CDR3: CASSLLWSEASNEQFF
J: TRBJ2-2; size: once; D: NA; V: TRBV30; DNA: TGTGCCTGGAGTTGGGCGGGTTTGGGTCTGGCCGGGGAGCTGTTTTTT; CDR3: CAWSWAGLGLAGELFF
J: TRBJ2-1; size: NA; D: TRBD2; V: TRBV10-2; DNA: TGCGCCAGCAGCTTAGCGGGGGGGTACAATGAGCAGTTCTTC; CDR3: CASSLAGGYNEQFF
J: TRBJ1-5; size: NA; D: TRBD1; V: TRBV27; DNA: TGTGCCAGGACAGGGGGCGACGGGCCCCAGCATTTT; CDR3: CARTGGDGPQHF
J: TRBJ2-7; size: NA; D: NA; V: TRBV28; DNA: TGTGCCAGCAGCCTCATGACAGGAAGCTCCTACGAGCAGTACTTC; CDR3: CASSLMTGSSYEQYF
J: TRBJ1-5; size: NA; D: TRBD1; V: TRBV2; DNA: TGTGCCAGCATGGGACAGCAAAATCAGCCCCAGCATTTT; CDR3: CASMGQQNQPQHF
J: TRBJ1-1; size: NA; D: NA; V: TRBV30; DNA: TGTGGGGGCAGGGGACCTATGAACACTGAAGCTTTCTTT; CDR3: CGGRGPMNTEAFF
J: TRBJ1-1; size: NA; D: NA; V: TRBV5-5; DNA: TGTGCCAGCAGCTTGTATCAGGGGAACACTGAAGCTTTCTTT; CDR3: CASSLYQGNTEAFF